This TCR beta chain comes out of a study of shared clonotypes between healthy human individuals. Study at large: A couple of female and a few male donors aged 18 to 49 were enrolled.

Assay used: immunoSEQ multiplex PCR; TCRdb lists only in-frame clones, some missing. In the table there are approximately 510,000 clones, around 79% of which are singletons. The CDR3 contains 15 residues. Trimming removed 8 bases from V and 7 bases from J; junction bases left unmatched: 16. CDR1 is KGHSH, CDR2 LQKENI, per germline. This clone was picked up one time. This rearrangement joins TRBV18 to TRBJ2-7; 8 bases agree with TRBD2. The sequenced sample consisted of PBMCs. The TCR comes from a woman aged 35 to 49 in good health. Some clones in this sample may be carry-over from other donors' samples. CDR3 nucleotides: TGTGCCAGCGACCGGGCGGCGGGAGGCACTAGAGAGCAGTACTTC. Residues: CASDRAAGGTREQYF.